This TCR beta chain was captured in a study of T cells after yellow fever vaccination. MiXCR, run by TCRdb on the 5' RACE reads, gives a single entry per CDR3 protein. The data hold 300,000 to 450,000 distinct CDR3 sequences, with approximately 8% observed a single time. This clonotype was seen many times. V lost 2 bases and J 5 bases, leaving 10 bases between the germline ends. This CDR3 region has 13 residues. Germline V lookup: CDR1 DFQATT, CDR2 SNEGSKA (reference sequence). The rearrangement joins TRBV20-1 to TRBJ2-1; tentative D call: TRBD2 (6 bases). The origin of this receptor is a man between 18 and 35 years old who received the YFV17D yellow fever vaccine. The sequenced sample was PBMCs, obtained about 41 days after the first yellow fever vaccination. CDR3 region: CSARPGGHNEQFF. In DNA form, the CDR3 reads TGCAGTGCTAGACCCGGGGGACACAATGAGCAGTTCTTC.